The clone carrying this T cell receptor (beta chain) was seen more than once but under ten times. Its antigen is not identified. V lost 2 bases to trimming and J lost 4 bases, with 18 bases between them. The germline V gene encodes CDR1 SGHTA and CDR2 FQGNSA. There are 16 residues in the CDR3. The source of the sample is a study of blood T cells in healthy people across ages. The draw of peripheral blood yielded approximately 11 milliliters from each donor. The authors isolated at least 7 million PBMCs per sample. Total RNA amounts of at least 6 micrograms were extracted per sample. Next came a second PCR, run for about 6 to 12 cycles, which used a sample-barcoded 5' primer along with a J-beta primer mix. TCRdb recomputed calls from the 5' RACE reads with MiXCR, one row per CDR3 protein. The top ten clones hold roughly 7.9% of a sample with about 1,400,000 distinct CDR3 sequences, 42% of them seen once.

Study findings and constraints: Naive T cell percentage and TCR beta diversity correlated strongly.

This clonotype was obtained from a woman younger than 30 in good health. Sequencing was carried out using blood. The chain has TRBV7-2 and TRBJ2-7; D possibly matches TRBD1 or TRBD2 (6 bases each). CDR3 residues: CASSLSGGGSGYEQYF. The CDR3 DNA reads TGTGCCAGCAGCTTATCCGGGGGCGGATCGGGATACGAGCAGTACTTC. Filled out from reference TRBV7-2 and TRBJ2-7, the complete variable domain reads GAGVSQSPSNKVTEKGKDVELRCDPISGHTALYWYRQSLGQGLEFLIYFQGNSAPDKSGLPSDRFSAERTGGSVSTLTIQRTQQEDSAVYLCASSLSGGGSGYEQYFGPGTRLTVT.